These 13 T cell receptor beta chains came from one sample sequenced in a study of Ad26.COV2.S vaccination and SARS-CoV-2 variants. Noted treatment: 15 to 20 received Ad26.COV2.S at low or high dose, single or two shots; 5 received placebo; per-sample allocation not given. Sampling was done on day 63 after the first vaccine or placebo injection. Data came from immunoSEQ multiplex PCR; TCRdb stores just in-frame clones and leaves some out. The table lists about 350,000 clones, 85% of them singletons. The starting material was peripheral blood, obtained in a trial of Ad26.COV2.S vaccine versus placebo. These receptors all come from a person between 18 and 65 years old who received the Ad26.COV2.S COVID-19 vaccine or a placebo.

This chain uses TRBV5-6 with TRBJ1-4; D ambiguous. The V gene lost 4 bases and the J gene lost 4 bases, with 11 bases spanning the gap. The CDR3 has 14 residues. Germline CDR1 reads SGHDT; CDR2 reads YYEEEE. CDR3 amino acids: CASSPGLINEKLFF. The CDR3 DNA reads TGTGCCAGCAGCCCTGGACTGATTAATGAAAAACTGTTTTTT.

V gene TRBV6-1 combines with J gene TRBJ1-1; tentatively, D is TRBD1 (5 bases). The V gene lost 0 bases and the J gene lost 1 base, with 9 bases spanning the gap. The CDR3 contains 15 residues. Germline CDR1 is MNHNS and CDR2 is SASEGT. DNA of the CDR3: TGTGCCAGCAGTGAAGCGGGGGTGGCGAACACTGAAGCTTTCTTT. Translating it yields CASSEAGVANTEAFF.

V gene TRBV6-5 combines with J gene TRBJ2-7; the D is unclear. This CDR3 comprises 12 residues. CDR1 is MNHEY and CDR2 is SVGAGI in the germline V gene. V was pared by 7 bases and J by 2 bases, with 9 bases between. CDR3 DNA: TGTGCCAGCACCCCGCCCCCCTACGAGCAGTACTTC. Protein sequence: CASTPPPYEQYF.

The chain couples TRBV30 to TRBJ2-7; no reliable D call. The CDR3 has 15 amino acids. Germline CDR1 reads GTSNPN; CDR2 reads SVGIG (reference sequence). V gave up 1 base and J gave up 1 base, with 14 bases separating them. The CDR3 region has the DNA TGTGCCTGGAGTGCCATGGTTTCAGGTTCCTACGAGCAGTACTTC. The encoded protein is CAWSAMVSGSYEQYF. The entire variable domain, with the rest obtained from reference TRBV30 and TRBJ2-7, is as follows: SQTIHQWPATLVQPVGSPLSLECTVEGTSNPNLYWYRQAAGRGLQLLFYSVGIGQISSEVPQNLSASRPQDRQFILSSKKLLLSDSGFYLCAWSAMVSGSYEQYFGPGTRLTVT.

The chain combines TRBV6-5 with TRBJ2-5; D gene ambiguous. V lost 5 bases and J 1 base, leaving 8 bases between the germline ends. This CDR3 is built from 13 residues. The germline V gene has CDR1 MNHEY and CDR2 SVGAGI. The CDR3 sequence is CASSNWAQETQYF. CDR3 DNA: TGTGCCAGCAGTAATTGGGCCCAAGAGACCCAGTACTTC.

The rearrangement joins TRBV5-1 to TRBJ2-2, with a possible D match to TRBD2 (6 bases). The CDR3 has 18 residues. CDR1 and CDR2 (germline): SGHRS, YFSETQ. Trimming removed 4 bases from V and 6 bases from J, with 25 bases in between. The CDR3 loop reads CASSQQLANVQYPGELFF. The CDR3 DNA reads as TGCGCCAGCAGCCAGCAACTAGCAAATGTTCAGTACCCCGGGGAGCTGTTTTTT.

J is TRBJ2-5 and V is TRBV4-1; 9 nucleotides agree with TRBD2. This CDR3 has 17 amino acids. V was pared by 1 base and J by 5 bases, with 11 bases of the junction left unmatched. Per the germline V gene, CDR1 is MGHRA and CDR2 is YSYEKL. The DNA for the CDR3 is TGCGCCAGCAGCCAAGGTTCACTGGCGGGGGGGCCGGAGACCCAGTACTTC. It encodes CASSQGSLAGGPETQYF.

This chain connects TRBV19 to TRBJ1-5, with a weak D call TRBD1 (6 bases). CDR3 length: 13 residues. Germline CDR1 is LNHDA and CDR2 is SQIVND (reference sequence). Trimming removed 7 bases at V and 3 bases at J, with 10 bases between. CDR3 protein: CASTDRFNQPQHF. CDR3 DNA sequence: TGTGCCAGTACAGACAGGTTCAATCAGCCCCAGCATTTT.

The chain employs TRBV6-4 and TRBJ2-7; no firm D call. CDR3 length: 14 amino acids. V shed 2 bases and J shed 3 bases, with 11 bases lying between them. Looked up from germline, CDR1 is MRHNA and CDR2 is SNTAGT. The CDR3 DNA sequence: TGTGCCAGCAGTGACAGCCTAGTTTTCTACGAGCAGTACTTC. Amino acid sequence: CASSDSLVFYEQYF.

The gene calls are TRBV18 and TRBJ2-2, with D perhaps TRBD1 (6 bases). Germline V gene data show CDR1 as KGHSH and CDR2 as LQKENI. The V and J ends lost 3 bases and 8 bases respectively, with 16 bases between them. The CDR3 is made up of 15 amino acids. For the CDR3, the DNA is TGTGCCAGCTCACCCCCGGGACATCCGGGGGGGGAGCTGTTTTTT. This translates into CASSPPGHPGGELFF. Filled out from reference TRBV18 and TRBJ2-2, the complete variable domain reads NAGVMQNPRHLVRRRGQEARLRCSPMKGHSHVYWYRQLPEEGLKFMVYLQKENIIDESGMPKERFSAEFPKEGPSILRIQQVVRGDSAAYFCASSPPGHPGGELFFGEGSRLTVL.

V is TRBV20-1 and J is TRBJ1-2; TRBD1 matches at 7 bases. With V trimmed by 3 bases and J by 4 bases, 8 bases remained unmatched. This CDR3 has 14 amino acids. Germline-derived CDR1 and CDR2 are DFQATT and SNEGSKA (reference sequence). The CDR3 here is CSASQPDRIYGYTF. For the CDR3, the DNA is TGCAGTGCTAGTCAACCGGACAGGATCTATGGCTACACCTTC.

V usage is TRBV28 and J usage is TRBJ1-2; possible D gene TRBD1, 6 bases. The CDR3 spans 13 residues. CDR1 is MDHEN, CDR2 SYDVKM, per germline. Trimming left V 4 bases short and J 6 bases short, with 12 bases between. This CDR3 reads CASSSFRDNGYTF. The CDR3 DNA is TGTGCCAGCAGTTCCTTCCGGGACAATGGCTACACCTTC.

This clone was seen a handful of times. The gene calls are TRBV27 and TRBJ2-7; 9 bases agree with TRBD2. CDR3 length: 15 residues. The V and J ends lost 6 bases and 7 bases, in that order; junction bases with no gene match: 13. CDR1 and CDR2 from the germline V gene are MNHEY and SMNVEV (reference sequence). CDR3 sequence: CASSPFGGRAGEQYF. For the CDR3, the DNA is TGTGCCAGCAGCCCCTTCGGCGGGAGGGCAGGAGAGCAGTACTTC.